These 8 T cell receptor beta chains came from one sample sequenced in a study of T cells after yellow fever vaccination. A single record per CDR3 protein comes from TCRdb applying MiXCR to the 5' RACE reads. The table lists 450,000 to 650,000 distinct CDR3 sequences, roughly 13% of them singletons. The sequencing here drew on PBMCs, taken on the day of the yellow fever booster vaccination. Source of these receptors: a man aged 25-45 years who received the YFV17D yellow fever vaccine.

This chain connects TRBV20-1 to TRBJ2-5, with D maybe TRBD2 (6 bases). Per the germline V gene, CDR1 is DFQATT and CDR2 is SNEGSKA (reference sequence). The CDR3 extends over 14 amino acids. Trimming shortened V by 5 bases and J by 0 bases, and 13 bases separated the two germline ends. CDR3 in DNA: TGCAGTGCTCCTACCGGGACTTACCAAGAGACCCAGTACTTC. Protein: CSAPTGTYQETQYF.

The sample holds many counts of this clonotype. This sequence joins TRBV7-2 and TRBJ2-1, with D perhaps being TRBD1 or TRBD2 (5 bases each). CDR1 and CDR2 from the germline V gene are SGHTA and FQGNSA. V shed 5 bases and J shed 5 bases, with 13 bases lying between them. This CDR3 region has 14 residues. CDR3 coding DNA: TGTGCCAGCAGCGCTAGAGGGGCGGACAATGAGCAGTTCTTC. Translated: CASSARGADNEQFF.

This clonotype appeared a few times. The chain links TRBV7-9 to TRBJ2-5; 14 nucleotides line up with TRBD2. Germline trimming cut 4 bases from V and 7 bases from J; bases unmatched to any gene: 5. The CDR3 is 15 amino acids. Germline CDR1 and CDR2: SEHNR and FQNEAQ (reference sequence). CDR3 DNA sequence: TGTGCCAGCAGCTCCGGGACTAGCGGGAGATTGACCCAGTACTTC. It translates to CASSSGTSGRLTQYF.

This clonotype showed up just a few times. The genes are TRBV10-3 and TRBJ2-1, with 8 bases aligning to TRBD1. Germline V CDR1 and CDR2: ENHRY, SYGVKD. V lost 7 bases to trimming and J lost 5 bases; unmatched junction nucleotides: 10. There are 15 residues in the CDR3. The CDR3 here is CAIMGTGTGHNEQFF. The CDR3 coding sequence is TGTGCCATCATGGGAACCGGGACAGGCCACAATGAGCAGTTCTTC.

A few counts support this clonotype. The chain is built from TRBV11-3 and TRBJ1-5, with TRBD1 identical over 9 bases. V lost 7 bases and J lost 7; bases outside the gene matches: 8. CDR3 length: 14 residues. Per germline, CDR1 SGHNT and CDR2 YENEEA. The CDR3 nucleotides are TGTGCCAGCAACCTACCGGGACAGGGCCAGCCCCAGCATTTT. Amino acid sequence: CASNLPGQGQPQHF.

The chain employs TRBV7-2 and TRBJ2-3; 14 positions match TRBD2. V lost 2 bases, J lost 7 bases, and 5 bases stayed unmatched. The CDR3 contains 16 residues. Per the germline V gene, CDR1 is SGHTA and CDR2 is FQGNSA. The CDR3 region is CASSLSGTSGRYTQYF. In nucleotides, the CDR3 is TGTGCCAGCAGCTTATCGGGGACTAGCGGGAGATATACGCAGTATTTT. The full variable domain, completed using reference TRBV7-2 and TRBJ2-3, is GAGVSQSPSNKVTEKGKDVELRCDPISGHTALYWYRQSLGQGLEFLIYFQGNSAPDKSGLPSDRFSAERTGGSVSTLTIQRTQQEDSAVYLCASSLSGTSGRYTQYFGPGTRLTVL.

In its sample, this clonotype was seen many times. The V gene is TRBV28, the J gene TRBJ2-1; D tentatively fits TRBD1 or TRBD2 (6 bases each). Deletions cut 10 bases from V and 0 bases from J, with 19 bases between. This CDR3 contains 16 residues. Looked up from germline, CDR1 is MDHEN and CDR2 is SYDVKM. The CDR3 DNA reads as TGTGCCACCGGGGGCACGGGTTGGAGCTCCTACAATGAGCAGTTCTTC. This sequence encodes CATGGTGWSSYNEQFF.

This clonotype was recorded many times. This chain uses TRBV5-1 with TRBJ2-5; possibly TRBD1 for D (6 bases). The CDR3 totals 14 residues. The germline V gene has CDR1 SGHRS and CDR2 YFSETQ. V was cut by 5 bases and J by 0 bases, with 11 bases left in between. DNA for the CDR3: TGCGCCAGCAGACAAAGGACAGACCAAGAGACCCAGTACTTC. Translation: CASRQRTDQETQYF.